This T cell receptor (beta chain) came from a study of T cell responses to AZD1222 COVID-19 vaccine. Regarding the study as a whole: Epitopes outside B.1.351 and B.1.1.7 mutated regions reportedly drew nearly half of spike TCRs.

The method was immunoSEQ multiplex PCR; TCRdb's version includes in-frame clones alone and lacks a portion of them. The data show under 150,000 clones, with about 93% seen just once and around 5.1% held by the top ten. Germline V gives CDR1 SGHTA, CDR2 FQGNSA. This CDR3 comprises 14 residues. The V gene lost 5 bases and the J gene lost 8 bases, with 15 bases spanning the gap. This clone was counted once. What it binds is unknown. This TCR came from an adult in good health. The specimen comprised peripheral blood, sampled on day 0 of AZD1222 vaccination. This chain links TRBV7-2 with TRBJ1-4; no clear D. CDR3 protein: CASSLQTGREKLFF. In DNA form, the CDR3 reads TGTGCCAGCAGCCTCCAGACCGGGCGGGAAAAACTGTTTTTT.